These 27 T cell receptor beta chains share one sample of origin, sequenced in a study of cytomegalovirus exposure and HLA in healthy donors (dated by TCRdb to 2017 to 2019). Library method: the immunoSEQ multiplex PCR assay. The multiplex PCR relied on a mix of 60 forward primers for TCR Vbeta segments and 13 reverse primers for TCR Jbeta segments. TCRdb re-hosts the immuneACCESS table, in-frame sequences only. Its copies lack some clones; in the studies checked, an unresolved V gene accounts for under half of them, and the cause for the rest is not known. The sample data list 100,000 to 150,000 clones, and around 72% of these were observed just once. The top ten hold less than 5% of the sample. The sequenced material came from PBMCs. The receptors derive from a man under 40 in good health and CMV-seronegative.

This sequence joins TRBV6-1 and TRBJ2-3, with D possibly TRBD2 on 6 matching bases. From germline, CDR1 is MNHNS and CDR2 SASEGT. This CDR3 is 13 amino acids long. Trimming took 8 bases from V and 7 from J, leaving 16 bases between them. CDR3 sequence (DNA): TGTGCCAGCCGCCGCGGGGAAGACTATACGCAGTATTTT. This translates into CASRRGEDYTQYF.

The chain uses TRBV2 and TRBJ1-5; 9 nucleotides align to TRBD1. Germline-derived CDR1 and CDR2 are SNHLY and FYNNEI. Losses at the gene ends were 5 bases for V and 5 bases for J; bases not matched to a gene: 4. The CDR3 consists of 14 residues. The CDR3 sequence is CASSWDRVDQPQHF. The CDR3 DNA sequence: TGTGCCAGCAGTTGGGACAGGGTAGATCAGCCCCAGCATTTT.

The chain has TRBV7-9 and TRBJ2-7, with 9 bases identical to TRBD1. The CDR3 contains 14 residues. J was trimmed by 1 base and V by 4 bases; bases with no gene match: 2. Germline CDR1 and CDR2: SEHNR and FQNEAQ (reference sequence). In DNA form, the CDR3 reads TGTGCCAGCAGCTCCGGACAGGGGTCCTACGAGCAGTACTTC. Its protein is CASSSGQGSYEQYF.

The chain combines TRBV10-1 with TRBJ2-7; D not certain. This CDR3 is built from 13 residues. Trimming shortened V by 0 bases and J by 3 bases, and 6 bases separated the two germline ends. Germline lookup yields CDR1 WNHNN and CDR2 SYGVQD (reference sequence). The CDR3 protein is CASSESSDYEQYF. The CDR3 nucleotides read TGCGCCAGCAGTGAGTCCAGTGACTACGAGCAGTACTTC.

This clone was counted between two and nine times. The V call is TRBV7-9, the J call TRBJ2-1; D may be TRBD2 (6 bases). The CDR3 is 14 amino acids. V was trimmed by 5 bases and J by 8 bases, leaving 16 bases between them. Germline V gene lookup returns CDR1 SEHNR and CDR2 FQNEAQ (reference sequence). DNA of the CDR3: TGTGCCAGCAGCGGAGGGACCCTCCGGGATGAGCAGTTCTTC. It codes for CASSGGTLRDEQFF.

The chain uses TRBV4-1 and TRBJ1-5; TRBD1 might be the D (5 bases). V dropped 1 base and J dropped 1 base, with 11 bases sitting between them. The CDR3 contains 16 residues. In germline, CDR1 is MGHRA, CDR2 YSYEKL. Written as DNA, the CDR3 is TGCGCCAGCAGCCAAGGGGGCAGGTCAAGCAATCAGCCCCAGCATTTT. It codes for CASSQGGRSSNQPQHF.

This clone appeared a few times. This chain uses TRBV6-5 with TRBJ1-1; D ambiguous. CDR1 is MNHEY, CDR2 SVGAGI, per germline. This CDR3 has 11 amino acids. In nucleotides, the CDR3 is TGTGCAAGCCAGTTGAACACTGAAGCTTTCTTT. Translated: CASQLNTEAFF.

The CDR3 here is CASSSPQRGTYNEQFF. CDR3 sequence (DNA): TGTGCCAGCAGTTCCCCCCAGCGGGGAACCTACAATGAGCAGTTCTTC. J is TRBJ2-1 and V is TRBV6-6, with 7 positions matching TRBD2. The CDR3 contains 16 residues. The V gene's germline CDR1 is MNHNY and CDR2 SVGAGI (reference sequence). The V and J ends lost 4 bases and 2 bases, in that order; junction bases with no gene match: 8.

The chain is built from TRBV6-5 and TRBJ1-2; 11 bases are a match to TRBD1. V shed 2 bases, J shed 4 bases, and the junction held 6 bases outside the gene matches. This CDR3 contains 16 residues. Germline V gene lookup returns CDR1 MNHEY and CDR2 SVGAGI. CDR3 DNA: TGTGCCAGCAGTTACCGCGGACAGGGGGCGGGCTATGGCTACACCTTC. It yields the protein CASSYRGQGAGYGYTF.

The V call is TRBV6-5, the J call TRBJ2-5, with D tentatively TRBD1 (6 bases). Trimming shortened V by 1 base and J by 3 bases, and 12 bases separated the two germline ends. The CDR3 contains 15 residues. CDR1 and CDR2 from the germline V gene are MNHEY and SVGAGI. CDR3 region: CASSYYSGHKETQYF. Written as DNA, the CDR3 is TGTGCCAGCAGTTACTACTCGGGACATAAAGAGACCCAGTACTTC.

This rearrangement joins TRBV6-1 to TRBJ2-5, with 10 bases identical to TRBD1. The V segment lost 6 bases and the J segment 2 bases; nucleotides outside the gene matches: 3. The CDR3 extends over 14 amino acids. Germline V gene data show CDR1 as MNHNS and CDR2 as SASEGT. The CDR3 region is CASRRTGGQETQYF. The CDR3 DNA reads as TGTGCCAGCAGAAGGACAGGGGGTCAAGAGACCCAGTACTTC.

This clone appeared a few times. This sequence joins TRBV7-8 and TRBJ1-1, with TRBD1 matching over 8 bases. The CDR3 extends over 14 amino acids. The V and J ends lost 5 bases and 1 base, in that order; junction bases with no gene match: 3. CDR1 and CDR2 from the germline V gene are SGHVS and FQNEAQ. The CDR3 sequence: CASSRGTGNTEAFF. CDR3 in DNA: TGTGCCAGCAGCAGAGGGACAGGGAACACTGAAGCTTTCTTT.

This chain joins TRBV4-2 and TRBJ2-1; TRBD2 matches at 10 bases. The J segment lost 8 bases and the V segment lost 0 bases, leaving 7 bases of the junction unmatched. This CDR3 has 16 residues. Germline CDR1 LGHNA, CDR2 YNFKEQ. CDR3 in DNA: TGTGCCAGCAGCCAAGAACCAGCGGGGGGGCTCGATGAGCAGTTCTTC. Translating it yields CASSQEPAGGLDEQFF.

This rearrangement joins TRBV28 to TRBJ2-7; the D gene is possibly TRBD2 (6 bases). This CDR3 comprises 13 residues. The V end was cut by 6 bases, the J end by 7 bases, with 16 bases between. Germline V lookup: CDR1 MDHEN, CDR2 SYDVKM. The DNA for the CDR3 is TGTGCCAGCAGAGCGGGCCTTCAGGGTGAGCAGTACTTC. Amino acid sequence: CASRAGLQGEQYF.

V and J are TRBV4-2 and TRBJ2-1, with TRBD2 matching 11 bases. Germline V gene lookup returns CDR1 LGHNA and CDR2 YNFKEQ. V shed 2 bases, J shed 8 bases, and the junction held 20 bases outside the gene matches. The CDR3 sequence is 20 residues long. CDR3 loop: CASSQLHASGGPGGIDEQFF. The DNA for the CDR3 is TGTGCCAGCAGCCAACTTCATGCTAGCGGGGGGCCCGGGGGGATTGATGAGCAGTTCTTC.

This clone turned up a few times. The rearrangement joins TRBV7-7 to TRBJ2-7; 7 bases are a match to TRBD1. V lost 5 bases, J lost 6 bases, and 10 bases stayed unmatched. The CDR3 contains 14 residues. Per germline, CDR1 SSHAT and CDR2 FNYEAQ (reference sequence). The CDR3 nucleotides read TGTGCCAGCAGCCCAAAGGGGGCTTGGGGCGAGCAGTACTTC. Its protein product is CASSPKGAWGEQYF.

The gene calls are TRBV28 and TRBJ1-6; D is perhaps TRBD1 (5 bases). The ends were cut back, 5 bases at V and 10 bases at J, with 15 bases in the middle. Germline-derived CDR1 and CDR2 are MDHEN and SYDVKM. There are 14 residues in the CDR3. In DNA, the CDR3 is TGTGCCAGCAGTCCCCCGCTAAGGGGATCACCCCTCCACTTT. This codes for CASSPPLRGSPLHF.

Only a few counts were recorded for this clone. The chain uses TRBV28 and TRBJ1-6, with D maybe TRBD1 (5 bases). This CDR3 has 16 residues. V lost 6 bases to trimming and J lost 10 bases, with 22 bases between them. The germline gives CDR1 MDHEN, CDR2 SYDVKM. The CDR3 reads CASSLSYTGGVSPLHF. CDR3 nucleotides: TGTGCCAGCAGCCTCTCTTACACGGGGGGGGTCTCACCCCTCCACTTT. The variable domain in full, completed from reference TRBV28 and TRBJ1-6, reads DVKVTQSSRYLVKRTGEKVFLECVQDMDHENMFWYRQDPGLGLRLIYFSYDVKMKEKGDIPEGYSVSREKKERFSLILESASTNQTSMYLCASSLSYTGGVSPLHFGNGTRLTVT.

This sequence joins TRBV10-2 and TRBJ2-2; TRBD2 matches at 12 bases. The V gene end was trimmed by 5 bases and the J gene end by 5 bases; junction bases not matched to a gene: 6. The V gene's germline CDR1 is WSHSY and CDR2 SAAADI. The CDR3 is made up of 16 amino acids. CDR3 sequence (DNA): TGCGCCAGCAGTCGACTAGCGGGGGCAGGGACCGGGGAGCTGTTTTTT. Protein: CASSRLAGAGTGELFF.

The chain recombines TRBV10-2 with TRBJ1-2, with 9 bases lining up with TRBD1. Trimming removed 7 bases from V and 8 bases from J; junction bases left unmatched: 8. This CDR3 is 13 amino acids long. CDR1 and CDR2 (germline): WSHSY, SAAADI. The CDR3 sequence: CASTTGQGDGYTF. Written as DNA, the CDR3 is TGCGCCAGCACCACGGGACAGGGAGACGGCTACACCTTC.

The V and J genes are TRBV19 and TRBJ2-5; 7 positions match TRBD2. V shed 1 base, J shed 0 bases, and the junction held 5 bases outside the gene matches. The germline gives CDR1 LNHDA, CDR2 SQIVND (reference sequence). The CDR3 loop spans 16 amino acids. The CDR3, as DNA: TGTGCCAGTAGTATAGGAGGGGAGGGGTACCAAGAGACCCAGTACTTC. Translation: CASSIGGEGYQETQYF.

This clone was seen more than once but under ten times. This rearrangement joins TRBV6-6 to TRBJ1-1; D is uncertain. The V gene lost 6 bases and the J gene lost 2 bases, with 7 bases spanning the gap. Germline V lookup: CDR1 MNHNY, CDR2 SVGAGI (reference sequence). CDR3 length: 12 amino acids. CDR3 sequence (DNA): TGTGCCAGCAGGCAGGCAAACACTGAAGCTTTCTTT. Its protein product is CASRQANTEAFF.

The rearrangement links TRBV4-2 to TRBJ2-5, with 7 nucleotides matching TRBD2. The end of the DNA fits TRBJ2-7 better, so the J call may be wrong. The germline V gene has CDR1 LGHNA and CDR2 YNFKEQ. This CDR3 is built from 15 residues. This chain's CDR3 is CASSQELAVSYEQYF. CDR3 DNA: TGTGCCAGCAGCCAAGAGCTAGCGGTATCCTACGAGCAGTACTTC.

This chain connects TRBV12-5 to TRBJ2-2, with 9 bases matching TRBD1. CDR3 size: 16 residues. The V gene end was trimmed by 2 bases and the J gene end by 1 base; junction bases not matched to a gene: 2. The germline V gene has CDR1 LGHNT and CDR2 FRNRAP. The CDR3, as DNA: TGTGCTAGTGGTTTGACGACAGGGGGGAACACCGGGGAGCTGTTTTTT. This translates into CASGLTTGGNTGELFF.

The rearrangement uses TRBV6-5 and TRBJ1-2, with D perhaps matching TRBD1 (5 bases). This CDR3 comprises 13 residues. Germline values: CDR1 MNHEY, CDR2 SVGAGI. V was trimmed by 7 bases and J by 3 bases, leaving 12 bases between them. The CDR3 region is CASISAGDYGYTF. The CDR3 DNA reads TGTGCCAGCATTAGTGCGGGGGACTATGGCTACACCTTC.

This chain uses TRBV7-9 with TRBJ1-2; 8 nucleotides agree with TRBD1. The CDR3 spans 15 residues. Unmatched junction bases numbered 12, after V lost 5 bases and J lost 7 bases. CDR1 is SEHNR and CDR2 is FQNEAQ in the germline V gene (reference sequence). CDR3 protein: CASSQYQTGAGGYTF. The CDR3 DNA reads as TGTGCCAGCAGCCAGTACCAGACAGGGGCGGGTGGCTACACCTTC.

This clone was observed a handful of times. J is TRBJ2-7 and V is TRBV18, with 8 bases lining up with TRBD1. From germline, CDR1 is KGHSH and CDR2 LQKENI. Trimming cost V 3 bases and J 6 bases; bases outside gene matches: 4. CDR3 length equals 13 residues. The CDR3, as DNA: TGTGCCAGCTCACCCCAAGACAGGGGCGAGCAGTACTTC. It yields the protein CASSPQDRGEQYF.